This TCR beta chain stems from a study of T cells in Graves' hyperthyroidism and ophthalmopathy. Study-level background: Peripheral blood samples were taken at initial diagnosis, prior to any treatment.

This clonotype was observed a few times. Its antigen remains unknown. Points from the study as a whole: Ophthalmopathy got predicted by the model a median about six months before its onset.

Amplification targeted TCR beta CDR3 regions from RNA transcripts. The TCR CDR3 was amplified in a first-round RT-PCR using the HTBI primer set. In TCRdb, the multiplex PCR reads were re-called with MiXCR into one record per CDR3 protein. The data hold around 500,000 distinct CDR3 sequences, with 22% observed a single time. The CDR3 is 15 residues long. Trimming shortened V by 5 bases and J by 3 bases, and 14 bases separated the two germline ends. Germline assignment: CDR1 SGHRS and CDR2 YFSETQ. In making diagnoses, clinical symptoms, serum thyroxine and TRAb, thyroid ultrasound and orbital computed tomography were all used.

The clonotype was recovered from a woman between 70 and 85 years old with Graves' ophthalmopathy. This chain connects TRBV5-1 to TRBJ2-2, with D perhaps matching TRBD2 (5 bases). The specimen was blood. CDR3 amino acids: CASRLLPGYTGELFF. CDR3 nucleotides: TGCGCCAGCAGGTTGCTTCCGGGATACACCGGGGAGCTGTTTTTT.